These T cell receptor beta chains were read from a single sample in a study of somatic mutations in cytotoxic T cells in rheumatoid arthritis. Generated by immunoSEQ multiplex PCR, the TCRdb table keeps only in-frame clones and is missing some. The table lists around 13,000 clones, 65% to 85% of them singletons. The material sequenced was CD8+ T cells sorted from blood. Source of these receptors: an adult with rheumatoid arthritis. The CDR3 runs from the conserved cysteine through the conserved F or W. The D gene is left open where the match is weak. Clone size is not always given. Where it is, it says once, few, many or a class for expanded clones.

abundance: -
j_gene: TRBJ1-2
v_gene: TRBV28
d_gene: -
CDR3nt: TGTGCCAGCAGTTTATCCATAAGAGGGGGTGCTGGCTACACCTTC
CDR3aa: CASSLSIRGGAGYTF

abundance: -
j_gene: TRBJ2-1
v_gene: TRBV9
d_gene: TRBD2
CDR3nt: TGTGCCAGCACCCCCGGGGGGAGGGCAGGGGAGCAGTTCTTC
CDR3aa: CASTPGGRAGEQFF

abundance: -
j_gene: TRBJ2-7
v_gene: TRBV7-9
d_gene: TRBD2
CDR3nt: TGTGCCAGCAGCTTAGTAGAGCGGGGCCTATGGCAGTACTTC
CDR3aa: CASSLVERGLWQYF

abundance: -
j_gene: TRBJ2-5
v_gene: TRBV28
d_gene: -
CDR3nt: TGTGCCAGCAGTTTCATCCTAGGGGAGACCCAGTACTTC
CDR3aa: CASSFILGETQYF

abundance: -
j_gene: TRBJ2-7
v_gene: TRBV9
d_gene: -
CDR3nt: TGTGCCAGCAGCGCTAGGGACGCCATGGGGAAGCAGTACTTC
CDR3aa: CASSARDAMGKQYF

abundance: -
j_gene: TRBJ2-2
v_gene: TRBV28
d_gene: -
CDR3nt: TGTGCCAGCAGTTTTGGGACCCACACCGGGGAGCTGTTTTTT
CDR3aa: CASSFGTHTGELFF

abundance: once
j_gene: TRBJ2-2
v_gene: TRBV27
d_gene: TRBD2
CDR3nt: TGTGCCAGTTTACCCCTCAGCGGGATGAACACCGGGGAGCTGTTTTTT
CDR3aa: CASLPLSGMNTGELFF

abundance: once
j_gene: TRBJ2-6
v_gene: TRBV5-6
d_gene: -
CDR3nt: TGTGCCAGCAGCTTGGGGGGGGGCTTCGCCCTCTCTGGGGCCAACGTCCTGACTTTC
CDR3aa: CASSLGGGFALSGANVLTF

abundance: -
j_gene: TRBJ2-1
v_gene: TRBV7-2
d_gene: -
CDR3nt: TGTGCCAGCAGCTTAGTATATAGGACTATCTCCTACAATGAGCAGTTCTTC
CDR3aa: CASSLVYRTISYNEQFF

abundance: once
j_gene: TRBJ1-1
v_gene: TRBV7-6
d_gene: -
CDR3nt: TGTGCCAGCAGCTTAGGAGGAGGGCTTTCGAACACTGAAGCTTTCTTT
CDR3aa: CASSLGGGLSNTEAFF

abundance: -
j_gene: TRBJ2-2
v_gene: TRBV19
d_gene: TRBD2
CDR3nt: TGTGCCAGTAAAGGACTAGCGGGAGAAACCGGGGAGCTGTTTTTT
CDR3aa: CASKGLAGETGELFF

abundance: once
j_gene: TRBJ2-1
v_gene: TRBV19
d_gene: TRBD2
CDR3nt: TGTGCCAGTGATCTAGCGGGAAACAATGAGCAGTTCTTC
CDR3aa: CASDLAGNNEQFF

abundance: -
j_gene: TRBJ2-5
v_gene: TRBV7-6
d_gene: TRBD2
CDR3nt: TGTGCCAGCAGCCCCGGGACTAGCGGAAGTAAAGAGACCCAGTACTTC
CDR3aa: CASSPGTSGSKETQYF

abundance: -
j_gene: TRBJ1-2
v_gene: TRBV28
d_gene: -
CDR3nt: TGTGCCAGCAGTGTAAGCGGCGGCTACACCTTC
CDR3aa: CASSVSGGYTF

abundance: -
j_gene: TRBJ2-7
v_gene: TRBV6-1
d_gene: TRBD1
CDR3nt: TGTGCCAGCAGTGAAGGACAGGGAAGCTCCTACGAGCAGTACTTC
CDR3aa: CASSEGQGSSYEQYF

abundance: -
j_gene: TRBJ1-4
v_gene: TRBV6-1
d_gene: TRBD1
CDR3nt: TGTGCCAGCAGTGATAACAGGGGGACTAATGAAAAACTGTTTTTT
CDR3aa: CASSDNRGTNEKLFF

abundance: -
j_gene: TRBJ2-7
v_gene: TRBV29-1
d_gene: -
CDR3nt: TGCAGCGTTGAGGAGGGGACCAACTCCTACGAGCAGTACTTC
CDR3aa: CSVEEGTNSYEQYF

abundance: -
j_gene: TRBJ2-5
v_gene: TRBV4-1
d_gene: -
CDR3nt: TGCGCCAGCAGCCAAGATCCCGGCGAGTCGGAGACCCAGTACTTC
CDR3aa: CASSQDPGESETQYF

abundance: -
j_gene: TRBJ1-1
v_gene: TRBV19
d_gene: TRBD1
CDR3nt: TGTGCCAGTACTCCGGGACAGGTTCCGAACACTGAAGCTTTCTTT
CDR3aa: CASTPGQVPNTEAFF

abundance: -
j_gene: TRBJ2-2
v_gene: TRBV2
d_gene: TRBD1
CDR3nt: TGTGCCAGCAGTGGGACAGGCAGTTTTGGTGGCAACACCGGGGAGCTGTTTTTT
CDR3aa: CASSGTGSFGGNTGELFF

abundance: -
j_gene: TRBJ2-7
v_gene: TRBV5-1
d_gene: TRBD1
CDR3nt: TGCGCCAGCAGCTTAGATCCAGCCGGGACAGGCTACGAGCAGTACTTC
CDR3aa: CASSLDPAGTGYEQYF

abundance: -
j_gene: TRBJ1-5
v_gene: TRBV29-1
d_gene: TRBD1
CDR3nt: TGCAGCCCCCGTCCGTGGCGGGGGGGACAGCACAATCAGCCCCAGCATTTT
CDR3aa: CSPRPWRGGQHNQPQHF

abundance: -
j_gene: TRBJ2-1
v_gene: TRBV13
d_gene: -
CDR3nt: TGTGCCAGCAGCAACAGAGGGAGCCGTTCCTACAATGAGCAGTTCTTC
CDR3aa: CASSNRGSRSYNEQFF

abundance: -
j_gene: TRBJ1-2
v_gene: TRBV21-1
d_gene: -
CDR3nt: TGTGCCAGCAGCCAGACACTCCACGGCTACACCTTC
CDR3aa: CASSQTLHGYTF

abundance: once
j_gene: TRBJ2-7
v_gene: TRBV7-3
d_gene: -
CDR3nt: TGTGCCAGCAGCCCAACAGGGTCCCCCTACGAGCAGTACTTC
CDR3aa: CASSPTGSPYEQYF

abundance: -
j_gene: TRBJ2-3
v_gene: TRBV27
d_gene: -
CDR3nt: TGTGCCAGCAGTTTTGGCCAGGGTGGCACAGATACGCAGTATTTT
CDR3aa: CASSFGQGGTDTQYF

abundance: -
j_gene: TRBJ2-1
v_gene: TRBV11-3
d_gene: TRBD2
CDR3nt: TGTGCCAGCAGCCCAGGGACTAACTCCTACAATGAGCAGTTCTTC
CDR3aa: CASSPGTNSYNEQFF

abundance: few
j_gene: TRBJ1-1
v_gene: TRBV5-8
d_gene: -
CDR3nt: TGTGCCAGCAGCTTGCGGACGGACCTCACTGAAGCTTTCTTT
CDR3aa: CASSLRTDLTEAFF

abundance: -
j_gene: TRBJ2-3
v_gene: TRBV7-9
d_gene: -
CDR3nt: TGTGCCAGCAGCCTAAACGCCCCAGCGTTCGCAGATACGCAGTATTTT
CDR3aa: CASSLNAPAFADTQYF

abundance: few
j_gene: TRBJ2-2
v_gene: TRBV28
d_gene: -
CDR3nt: TGTGCCAGCAGTTTATATGGGGCGCTGACGAACACCGGGGAGCTGTTTTTT
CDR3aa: CASSLYGALTNTGELFF

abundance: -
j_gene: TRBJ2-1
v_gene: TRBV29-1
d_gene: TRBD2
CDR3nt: TGCAGCGTTGAAGGTCTAGCGGGAGAAAGGTACAATGAGCAGTTCTTC
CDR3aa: CSVEGLAGERYNEQFF

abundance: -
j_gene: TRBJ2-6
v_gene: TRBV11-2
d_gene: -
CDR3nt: TGTGCCAGCAGCTTCCCACGAGGGGCCTCTGGGGCCAACGTCCTGACTTTC
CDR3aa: CASSFPRGASGANVLTF

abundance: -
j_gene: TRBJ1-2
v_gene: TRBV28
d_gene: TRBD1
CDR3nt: TGTGCCAGCAGTGGGACAGGACGTAACTATGGCTACACCTTC
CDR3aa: CASSGTGRNYGYTF

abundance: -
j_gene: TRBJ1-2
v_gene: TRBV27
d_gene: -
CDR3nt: TGTGCCAGCACCCCTATGGGGGGGCCCGGGGATGGCTACACCTTC
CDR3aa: CASTPMGGPGDGYTF

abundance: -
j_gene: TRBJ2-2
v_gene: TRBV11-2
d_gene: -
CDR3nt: TGTGCCAGCAGCTTACTAGTTCGCCAAAACGCGGAGCTGTTTTTT
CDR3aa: CASSLLVRQNAELFF

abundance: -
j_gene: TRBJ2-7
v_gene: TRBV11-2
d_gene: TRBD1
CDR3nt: TGTGCCAGCAGCTGGGGACAGGGGGTTTCCTACGAGCAGTACTTC
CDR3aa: CASSWGQGVSYEQYF

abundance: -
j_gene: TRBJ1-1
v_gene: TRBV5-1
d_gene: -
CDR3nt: TGCGCCAGCAGCCCGATTATGGCCCCGAACACTGAAGCTTTCTTT
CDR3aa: CASSPIMAPNTEAFF

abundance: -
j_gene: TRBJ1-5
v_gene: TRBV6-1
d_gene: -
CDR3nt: TGTGCCAGCAGTGAACGACGGTGGGGCAATCAGCCCCAGCATTTT
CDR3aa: CASSERRWGNQPQHF

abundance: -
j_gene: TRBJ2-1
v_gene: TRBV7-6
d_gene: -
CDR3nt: TGTGCCAGCAGCTTAGTTCCTGGGGCTGGGCGGGAGCAGTTCTTC
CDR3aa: CASSLVPGAGREQFF

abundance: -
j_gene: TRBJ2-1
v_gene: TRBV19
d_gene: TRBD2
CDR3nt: TGTGCCAGTAGTATCGGACTAGCGGGAGCGAATGAGCAGTTCTTC
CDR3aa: CASSIGLAGANEQFF

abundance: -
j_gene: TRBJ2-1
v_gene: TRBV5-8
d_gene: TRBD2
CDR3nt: TGTGCCGGTAGCGGGAGGCGGGGAAATGAGCAGTTCTTC
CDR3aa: CAGSGRRGNEQFF

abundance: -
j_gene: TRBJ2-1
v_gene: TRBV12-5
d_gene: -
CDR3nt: TGTGCTAGTGGTCCCCCCGGAACGGGAAGCTCCTACAATGAGCAGTTCTTC
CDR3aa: CASGPPGTGSSYNEQFF

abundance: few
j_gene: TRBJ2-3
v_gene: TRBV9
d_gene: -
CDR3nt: TGTGCCAGCAGGGGTCTCACAGATACGCAGTATTTT
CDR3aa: CASRGLTDTQYF

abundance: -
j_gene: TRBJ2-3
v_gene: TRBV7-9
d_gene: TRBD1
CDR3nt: TGTGCCAGCAGCTTTTCCGGGACAGGGATATCAGATACGCAGTATTTT
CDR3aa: CASSFSGTGISDTQYF

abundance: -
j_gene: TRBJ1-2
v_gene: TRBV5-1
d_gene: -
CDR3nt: TGCGCCAGCAGCGCTGCTCTCGGCGGAAACTATGGCTACACCTTC
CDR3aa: CASSAALGGNYGYTF

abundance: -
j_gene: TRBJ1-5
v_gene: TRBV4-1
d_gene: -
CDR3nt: TGCGCCAGCAGCCTAGGAACCTCACAGGGCAATCAGCCCCAGCATTTT
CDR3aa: CASSLGTSQGNQPQHF

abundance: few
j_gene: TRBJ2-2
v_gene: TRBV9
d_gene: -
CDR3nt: TGTGCCAGCGGGAGGGGGATGGGCACCGGGGAGCTGTTTTTT
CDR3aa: CASGRGMGTGELFF

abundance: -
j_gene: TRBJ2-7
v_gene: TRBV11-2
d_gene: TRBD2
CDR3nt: TGTGCCAGCAGCTTAGTGGGTAGCGGGAACGAGCAGTACTTC
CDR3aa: CASSLVGSGNEQYF

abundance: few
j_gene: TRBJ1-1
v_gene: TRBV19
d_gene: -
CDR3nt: TGTGCCAGTAGCATAAGGCCAGGGAACACTGAAGCTTTCTTT
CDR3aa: CASSIRPGNTEAFF